This T cell receptor (beta chain) emerged from a study of cytomegalovirus exposure and HLA in healthy donors. The study's findings and limits: In vitro work confirmed that a few CMV-associated chains recognize CMV antigens. Reports credit the classifier with highly specific, highly sensitive diagnosis of cytomegalovirus status. Associated with cytomegalovirus, according to the listing, were around 160 TCR beta chains.

The data were produced by immunoSEQ multiplex PCR, yet TCRdb's version contains in-frame clones alone and is incomplete. Among 150,000 to 200,000 clones, about 86% were seen once, and the ten largest hold roughly 2.8%. Worth noting for this clone: Its antigen is undetermined.

The donors were members of the validation cohort, which comprised 120 subjects and was separate from the first cohort of more than 500 subjects. The sequence was obtained from a woman between 18 and 30 years old in good health and CMV-seropositive. The source material was PBMCs.

The CDR3 reads CASSLSTGNTIYF. For the CDR3, the DNA is TGCGCCAGCAGCTTATCTACTGGAAACACCATATATTTT. This chain uses TRBV5-1 with TRBJ1-3; D is ambiguous. Trimming removed 2 bases at V and 2 bases at J, with 5 bases between. The CDR3 covers 13 residues. From germline, CDR1 is SGHRS and CDR2 YFSETQ.